This TCR beta chain was identified in a study of blood T cell repertoires in COVID-19. Regarding this clone: The same CDR3 can be traced to other DNA sequences in this sample.

Germline V lookup: CDR1 LNHDA, CDR2 SQIVND (reference sequence). The V and J ends lost 1 base and 5 bases respectively, with 5 bases between them. This CDR3 spans 13 amino acids. Sequencing was performed with immunoSEQ multiplex PCR; in TCRdb, only in-frame clones are kept and a portion is missing. Here the sample spans approximately 110,000 clones, about 85% being singletons. Material: peripheral blood. The chain joins TRBV19 to TRBJ2-2; D remains ambiguous. This clonotype was sampled from a human donor in a cohort sampled during active COVID-19. In DNA, the CDR3 is TGTGCCAGTAGTATAGTACGGACCGGGGAGCTGTTTTTT. Translated: CASSIVRTGELFF.